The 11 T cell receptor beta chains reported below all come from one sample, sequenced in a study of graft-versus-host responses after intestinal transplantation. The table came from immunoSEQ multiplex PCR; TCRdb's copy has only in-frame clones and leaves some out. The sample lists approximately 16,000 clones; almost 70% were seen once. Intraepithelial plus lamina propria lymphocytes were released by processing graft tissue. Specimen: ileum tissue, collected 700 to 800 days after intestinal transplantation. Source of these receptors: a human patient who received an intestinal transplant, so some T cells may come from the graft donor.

The CDR3 nucleotides are TGTGCCAGCAGCTTATCCGTTTTCTACAATGAGCAGTTCTTC. Residues: CASSLSVFYNEQFF. The V call is TRBV11-2, the J call TRBJ2-1; D ambiguous. The germline V and J ends were trimmed by 2 bases and 3 bases, with 8 bases remaining between them. Per the germline V gene, CDR1 is SGHAT and CDR2 is FQNNGV. This CDR3 region has 14 residues. The entire variable domain, with the rest obtained from reference TRBV11-2 and TRBJ2-1, is as follows: EAGVAQSPRYKIIEKRQSVAFWCNPISGHATLYWYQQILGQGPKLLIQFQNNGVVDDSQLPKDRFSAERLKGVDSTLKIQPAKLEDSAVYLCASSLSVFYNEQFFGPGTRLTVL.

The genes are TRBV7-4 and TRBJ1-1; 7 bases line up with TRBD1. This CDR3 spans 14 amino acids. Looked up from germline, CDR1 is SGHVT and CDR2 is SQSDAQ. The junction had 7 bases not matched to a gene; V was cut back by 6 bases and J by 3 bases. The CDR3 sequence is CASSPATGDTEAFF. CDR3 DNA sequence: TGTGCCAGCAGTCCCGCTACAGGGGACACTGAAGCTTTCTTT. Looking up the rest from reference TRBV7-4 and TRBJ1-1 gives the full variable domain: GAGVSQSPRYKVAKRGRDVALRCDSISGHVTLYWYRQTLGQGSEVLTYSQSDAQRDKSGRPSGRFSAERPERSVSTLKIQRTEQGDSAVYLCASSPATGDTEAFFGQGTRLTVV.

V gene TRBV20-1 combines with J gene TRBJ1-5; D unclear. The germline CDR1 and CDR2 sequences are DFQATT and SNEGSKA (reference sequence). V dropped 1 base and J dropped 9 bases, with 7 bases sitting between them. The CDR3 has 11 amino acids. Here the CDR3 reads CSARGPRPQHF. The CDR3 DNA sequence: TGCAGTGCTAGAGGACCCAGGCCCCAGCATTTT.

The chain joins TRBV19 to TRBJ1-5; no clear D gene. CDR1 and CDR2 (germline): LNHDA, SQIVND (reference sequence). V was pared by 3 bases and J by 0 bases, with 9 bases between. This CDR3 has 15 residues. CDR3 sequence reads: CASSIRPLSNQPQHF. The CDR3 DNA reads TGTGCCAGTAGTATCAGGCCGCTTAGCAATCAGCCCCAGCATTTT.

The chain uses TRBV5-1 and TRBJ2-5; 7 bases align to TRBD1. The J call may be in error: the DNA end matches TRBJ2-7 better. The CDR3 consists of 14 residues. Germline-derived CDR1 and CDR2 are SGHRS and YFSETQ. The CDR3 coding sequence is TGCGCCAGCAGCTTGCGGGACAGCACCTACGAGCAGTACTTC. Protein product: CASSLRDSTYEQYF.

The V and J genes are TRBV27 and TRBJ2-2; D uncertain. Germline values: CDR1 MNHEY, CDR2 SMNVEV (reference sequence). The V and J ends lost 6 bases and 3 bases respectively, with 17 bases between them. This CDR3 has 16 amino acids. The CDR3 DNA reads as TGTGCCAGCAGCCTCCTTAGAGGCTTCGACACCGGGGAGCTGTTTTTT. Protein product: CASSLLRGFDTGELFF.

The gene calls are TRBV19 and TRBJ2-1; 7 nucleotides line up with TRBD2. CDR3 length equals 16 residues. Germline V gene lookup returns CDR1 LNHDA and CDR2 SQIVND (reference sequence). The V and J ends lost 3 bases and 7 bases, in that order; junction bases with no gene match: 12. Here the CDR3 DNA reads TGTGCCAGTAGTATCACCGGGACTATCCCTTTTAATGAGCAGTTCTTC. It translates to CASSITGTIPFNEQFF.

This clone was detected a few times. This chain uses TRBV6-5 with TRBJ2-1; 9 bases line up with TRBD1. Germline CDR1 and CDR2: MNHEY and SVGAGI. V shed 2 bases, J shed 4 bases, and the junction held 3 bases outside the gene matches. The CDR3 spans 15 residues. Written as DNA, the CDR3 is TGTGCCAGCAGTTACGGACAGGGGATATACAATGAGCAGTTCTTC. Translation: CASSYGQGIYNEQFF.

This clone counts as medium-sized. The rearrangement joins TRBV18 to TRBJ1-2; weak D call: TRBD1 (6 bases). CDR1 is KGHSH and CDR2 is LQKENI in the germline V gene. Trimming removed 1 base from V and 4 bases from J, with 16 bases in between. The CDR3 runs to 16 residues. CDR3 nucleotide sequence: TGTGCCAGCTCACCACATCAGGGGATTTTTAGCTATGGCTACACCTTC. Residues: CASSPHQGIFSYGYTF.

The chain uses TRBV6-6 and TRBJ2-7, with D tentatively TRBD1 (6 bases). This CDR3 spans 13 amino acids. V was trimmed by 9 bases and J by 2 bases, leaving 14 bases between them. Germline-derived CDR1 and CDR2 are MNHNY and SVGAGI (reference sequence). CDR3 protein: CASSLQGPYEQYF. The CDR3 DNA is TGTGCCAGTTCCCTACAGGGACCCTACGAGCAGTACTTC.

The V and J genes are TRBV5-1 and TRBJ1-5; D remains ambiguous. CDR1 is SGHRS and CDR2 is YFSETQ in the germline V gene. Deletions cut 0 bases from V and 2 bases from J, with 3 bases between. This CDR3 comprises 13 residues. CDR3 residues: CASSLDGNQPQHF. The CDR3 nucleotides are TGCGCCAGCAGCTTGGACGGCAATCAGCCCCAGCATTTT.